The following is a T cell receptor (beta chain) sequence with its context. Clones were sequenced by immunoSEQ multiplex PCR, and TCRdb holds only the in-frame ones, with some missing. The repertoire includes about 32,000 clones, over 80% of them detected once, and 4.8% sits in the top ten. This sample was included in a study of OX40 agonist ivuxolimab in advanced cancers. The material was CD4+ or CD8+ T cells sorted from blood, obtained in a trial of the OX40 agonist ivuxolimab. The receptor was derived from an adult with an advanced solid tumor such as melanoma, head and neck, liver or kidney cancer.

CDR3 in DNA: TGTGCCAGCAGTGACGGCCACTGGGAGGGCTACACCTTC. Encoded protein: CASSDGHWEGYTF. V usage is TRBV6-1 and J usage is TRBJ1-2; no firm D call. Germline-derived CDR1 and CDR2 are MNHNS and SASEGT. Trimming removed 3 bases at V and 8 bases at J, with 13 bases between. The CDR3 spans 13 residues.